A selection of T cell receptor beta chains follows, all from one sample in a study of control samples from healthy donors and cancer patients. Data came from immunoSEQ multiplex PCR; TCRdb stores just in-frame clones and leaves some out. The sample has approximately 100,000 clones, under 90% seen once. Sample: blood. The receptors here all came from a woman aged 35 to 49 in good health. Each CDR3 is given with its conserved first and last residue. The order of the fields is V gene, J gene, D gene, CDR3 protein. The D gene is left open where the match is weak.

v_call: TRBV5-6; j_call: TRBJ2-7; d_call: -; cdr3_aa: CASSLYGDSYEQYF
v_call: TRBV4-3; j_call: TRBJ1-1; d_call: -; cdr3_aa: CASSQGGNTEAFF
v_call: TRBV19; j_call: TRBJ1-5; d_call: TRBD1; cdr3_aa: CASSFRQGANQPQHF
v_call: TRBV3-1/TRBV3-2; j_call: TRBJ2-5; d_call: TRBD2; cdr3_aa: CASSPGLAETQYF
v_call: TRBV19; j_call: TRBJ1-5; d_call: TRBD1; cdr3_aa: CASSIVGGGQPQHF
v_call: TRBV5-1; j_call: TRBJ1-2; d_call: -; cdr3_aa: CASSLRGTNYGYTF
v_call: TRBV5-1; j_call: TRBJ2-7; d_call: TRBD1; cdr3_aa: CASSSGTGVSYEQYF
v_call: TRBV6-5; j_call: TRBJ1-1; d_call: -; cdr3_aa: CASRDTSLNTEAFF
v_call: TRBV7-9; j_call: TRBJ1-5; d_call: TRBD1; cdr3_aa: CASSPGTEYSNQPQHF
v_call: TRBV4-1; j_call: TRBJ1-1; d_call: -; cdr3_aa: CASSQAQDRPSMNTEAFF
v_call: TRBV9; j_call: TRBJ1-2; d_call: -; cdr3_aa: CASRDTFTGFDYGYTF
v_call: TRBV30; j_call: TRBJ2-6; d_call: -; cdr3_aa: CAWSVRSMGVAGANVLTF
v_call: TRBV6-4; j_call: TRBJ1-5; d_call: -; cdr3_aa: CASSLTAFNQPQHF
v_call: TRBV19; j_call: TRBJ2-7; d_call: -; cdr3_aa: CASSNLGYEQYF
v_call: TRBV6-5; j_call: TRBJ2-1; d_call: TRBD2; cdr3_aa: CASSYGTSGSHEQFF
v_call: TRBV10-3; j_call: TRBJ2-7; d_call: -; cdr3_aa: CATQDGWGYEQYF
v_call: TRBV6-5; j_call: TRBJ2-7; d_call: -; cdr3_aa: CASSYSFPTTSGEQYF
v_call: TRBV7-2; j_call: TRBJ2-1; d_call: TRBD1; cdr3_aa: CASSLRDSWNNEQFF
v_call: TRBV6-6; j_call: TRBJ2-1; d_call: -; cdr3_aa: CASSRPRGESSYNEQFF
v_call: TRBV9; j_call: TRBJ2-3; d_call: TRBD2; cdr3_aa: CASSVGLAGVTDTQYF
v_call: TRBV10-2; j_call: TRBJ2-7; d_call: -; cdr3_aa: CATRRAGAGGDRYEQYF
v_call: TRBV24-1; j_call: TRBJ2-7; d_call: -; cdr3_aa: CATSDPFRNSYEQYF
v_call: TRBV4-1; j_call: TRBJ2-1; d_call: -; cdr3_aa: CASSRLGAGQNNEQFF
v_call: TRBV6-6; j_call: TRBJ1-1; d_call: -; cdr3_aa: CASTLDSEAFF
v_call: TRBV6-2/TRBV6-3; j_call: TRBJ2-3; d_call: TRBD2; cdr3_aa: CASSYFGLAGPHGTQYF
v_call: TRBV6-6; j_call: TRBJ1-1; d_call: TRBD1; cdr3_aa: CASIPSGTEGFVTEAFF
v_call: TRBV3-1/TRBV3-2; j_call: TRBJ1-4; d_call: TRBD1; cdr3_aa: CASSQDGDSNEKLFF
v_call: TRBV3-1/TRBV3-2; j_call: TRBJ2-1; d_call: -; cdr3_aa: CASSQRQNNEQFF
v_call: TRBV19; j_call: TRBJ2-3; d_call: -; cdr3_aa: CASSSGTPQYF
v_call: TRBV3-1/TRBV3-2; j_call: TRBJ2-5; d_call: TRBD2; cdr3_aa: CASSHTLAGGQETQYF
v_call: TRBV15; j_call: TRBJ2-2; d_call: -; cdr3_aa: CATSRATVLTLSGELFF
v_call: TRBV5-6; j_call: TRBJ1-5; d_call: -; cdr3_aa: CASSFGGLGQPQHF
v_call: TRBV3-1/TRBV3-2; j_call: TRBJ2-5; d_call: TRBD1; cdr3_aa: CASSQRTGGETQYF
v_call: TRBV5-1; j_call: TRBJ2-3; d_call: TRBD2; cdr3_aa: CASSPSGGSADTQYF
v_call: TRBV4-3; j_call: TRBJ1-6; d_call: -; cdr3_aa: CASSTLFPSLSPLHF
v_call: TRBV30; j_call: TRBJ1-1; d_call: -; cdr3_aa: CANNPTTGNTEAFF
v_call: TRBV4-3; j_call: TRBJ2-3; d_call: -; cdr3_aa: CASSRELAPDTQYF
v_call: TRBV2; j_call: TRBJ2-3; d_call: -; cdr3_aa: CASRRGLGRGTDTQYF
v_call: TRBV2; j_call: TRBJ2-1; d_call: TRBD2; cdr3_aa: CASSRGGNEQFF
v_call: TRBV5-5; j_call: TRBJ2-1; d_call: TRBD1; cdr3_aa: CASSPGQAYNEQFF
v_call: TRBV5-1; j_call: TRBJ2-5; d_call: -; cdr3_aa: CASSLDLVETQYF
v_call: TRBV25-1; j_call: TRBJ2-5; d_call: -; cdr3_aa: CASSPPGGRAGQETQYF
v_call: TRBV19; j_call: TRBJ1-2; d_call: -; cdr3_aa: CASSQGPGTGGYTF
v_call: TRBV3-1/TRBV3-2; j_call: TRBJ1-3; d_call: -; cdr3_aa: CASSLKDSGNTIYF
v_call: TRBV10-3; j_call: TRBJ1-6; d_call: -; cdr3_aa: CAISESTGDNSPLHF
v_call: TRBV14; j_call: TRBJ1-3; d_call: -; cdr3_aa: CASSQVGYSGNTIYF
v_call: TRBV5-1; j_call: TRBJ2-3; d_call: -; cdr3_aa: CASSLGSQYTDTQYF
v_call: TRBV12-3/TRBV12-4; j_call: TRBJ1-5; d_call: -; cdr3_aa: CASSFSENQPQHF
v_call: TRBV7-2; j_call: TRBJ2-3; d_call: -; cdr3_aa: CASSLDGGGLSDTQYF
v_call: TRBV4-1; j_call: TRBJ1-4; d_call: -; cdr3_aa: CASSQDRTATNEKLFF
v_call: TRBV7-9; j_call: TRBJ2-5; d_call: TRBD1; cdr3_aa: CASTPAQGSQETQYF